These 22 T cell receptor beta chains originate from one sample sequenced in a study of cytomegalovirus exposure and HLA in healthy donors. The PCR ran on 60 Vbeta and 13 Jbeta primers. The table came from immunoSEQ multiplex PCR; TCRdb's copy has only in-frame clones and leaves some out. The profile shows 150,000 to 200,000 clones, 9.5% to 15% of them singletons. The sequenced sample was PBMCs. The receptor set was obtained from a man over 45 in good health and CMV-seropositive.

The chain carries TRBV6-6 and TRBJ2-2, with 8 positions matching TRBD2. The CDR3 is made up of 16 amino acids. After removal of 1 base from V and 5 bases from J, the junction contained 6 bases not matched to a gene. Germline CDR1 MNHNY, CDR2 SVGAGI (reference sequence). The CDR3: CASSYYGGAGTGELFF. CDR3 DNA: TGTGCCAGCAGTTACTACGGGGGGGCTGGGACCGGGGAGCTGTTTTTT.

A few counts support this clone. Here the CDR3 DNA reads TGTGCCACCCCTCCAGAGGCTTTTAATGAAAAACTGTTTTTT. This codes for CATPPEAFNEKLFF. The chain is built from TRBV6-4 and TRBJ1-4; D ambiguous. Looked up from germline, CDR1 is MRHNA and CDR2 is SNTAGT. There are 14 residues in the CDR3. The V and J ends lost 10 bases and 4 bases respectively, with 16 bases between them.

This clone showed up just a few times. The rearrangement links TRBV11-2 to TRBJ2-7; 7 bases line up with TRBD1. After removal of 5 bases from V and 5 bases from J, the junction contained 6 bases not matched to a gene. The CDR3 totals 13 residues. Germline CDR1 is SGHAT and CDR2 is FQNNGV. CDR3: CASSPTGVDEQYV. DNA of the CDR3: TGTGCCAGCAGCCCAACAGGGGTCGACGAGCAGTACGTC.

The V call is TRBV9, the J call TRBJ1-1; D is possibly TRBD1 (5 bases). The V end lost 6 bases, the J end lost 4 bases, and 22 bases lay between the germline ends. This CDR3 is built from 16 residues. CDR1 and CDR2 from the germline V gene are SGDLS and YYNGEE. This CDR3 is CASTNPAGGVATEAFF. CDR3 in DNA: TGTGCCAGCACCAACCCCGCCGGGGGGGTCGCCACTGAAGCTTTCTTT. The full variable domain, rest sourced from reference TRBV9 and TRBJ1-1, is DSGVTQTPKHLITATGQRVTLRCSPRSGDLSVYWYQQSLDQGLQFLIQYYNGEERAKGNILERFSAQQFPDLHSELNLSSLELGDSALYFCASTNPAGGVATEAFFGQGTRLTVV.

This chain uses TRBV7-6 with TRBJ2-5; possibly TRBD2 for D (7 bases). CDR3 length equals 15 residues. The V gene lost 0 bases and the J gene lost 2 bases, with 10 bases spanning the gap. Germline loops: CDR1 SGHVS, CDR2 FNYEAQ. The DNA of the CDR3 is TGTGCCAGCAGCTTAGCAGGGGGGGGTCAAGAGACCCAGTACTTC. Translation gives CASSLAGGGQETQYF. The whole variable domain, filled in from reference TRBV7-6 and TRBJ2-5, reads GAGVSQSPRYKVTKRGQDVALRCDPISGHVSLYWYRQALGQGPEFLTYFNYEAQQDKSGLPNDRFSAERPEGSISTLTIQRTEQRDSAMYRCASSLAGGGQETQYFGPGTRLLVL.

This clone was counted only a few times. The genes are TRBV5-1 and TRBJ2-5, with TRBD1 matching 11 bases. This CDR3 spans 19 amino acids. Trimming cost V 7 bases and J 4 bases; bases outside gene matches: 21. CDR1 and CDR2 (germline): SGHRS, YFSETQ. CDR3 protein: CASARTGGRAGVAGETQYF. CDR3 sequence (DNA): TGCGCCAGCGCCCGGACAGGGGGCAGGGCGGGGGTCGCGGGAGAGACCCAGTACTTC.

This chain joins TRBV11-3 and TRBJ2-5; 7 bases match TRBD2. After removal of 5 bases from V and 4 bases from J, the junction contained 10 bases not matched to a gene. The CDR3 is made up of 15 amino acids. The V gene's germline CDR1 is SGHNT and CDR2 YENEEA. The CDR3: CASSPRSWGGETQYF. CDR3 coding DNA: TGTGCCAGCAGCCCTCGGAGTTGGGGGGGAGAGACCCAGTACTTC.

There are a few counts of this clone. The V call is TRBV13, the J call TRBJ2-5, with TRBD1 as a possible D gene (6 bases). CDR1 and CDR2 from the germline V gene are PRHDT and FYEKMQ (reference sequence). V was pared by 5 bases and J by 5 bases, with 18 bases between. CDR3 length: 15 residues. The CDR3 reads CASSLPSRGDETQYF. CDR3 DNA: TGTGCCAGCAGCCTCCCCAGCAGGGGCGATGAGACCCAGTACTTC.

This clone was found a few times. The chain combines TRBV29-1 with TRBJ1-4; D may be TRBD1 (5 bases). V was clipped by 3 bases and J by 4 bases, with 9 bases between them. This CDR3 spans 13 amino acids. Germline CDR1 SQVTM, CDR2 ANQGSEA. Here the CDR3 reads CSVEGRDNEKLFF. In DNA form, the CDR3 reads TGCAGCGTTGAGGGCAGGGATAATGAAAAACTGTTTTTT.

This clone came up many times. The J gene is TRBJ1-5, the V gene TRBV6-1; possible D gene TRBD1, 5 bases. CDR3 size: 11 residues. V was trimmed by 8 bases and J by 6 bases, leaving 8 bases between them. Germline V gene lookup returns CDR1 MNHNS and CDR2 SASEGT. The CDR3 DNA reads as TGTGCCAGCGGAACAGGTCAGCCCCAGCATTTT. It encodes CASGTGQPQHF.

This clone was seen a few times. V usage is TRBV5-1 and J usage is TRBJ2-3, with 9 bases that match TRBD2. CDR1 and CDR2 from the germline V gene are SGHRS and YFSETQ. Germline trimming cut 0 bases from V and 4 bases from J; bases unmatched to any gene: 6. The CDR3 sequence is 16 residues long. The CDR3 here is CASSLEVAGGPDTQYF. The CDR3 DNA follows: TGCGCCAGCAGCTTGGAGGTGGCGGGGGGGCCAGATACGCAGTATTTT. Full variable domain (rest looked up from reference TRBV5-1 and TRBJ2-3): KAGVTQTPRYLIKTRGQQVTLSCSPISGHRSVSWYQQTPGQGLQFLFEYFSETQRNKGNFPGRFSGRQFSNSRSEMNVSTLELGDSALYLCASSLEVAGGPDTQYFGPGTRLTVL.

The genes are TRBV6-5 and TRBJ2-6; D uncertain. Germline loops: CDR1 MNHEY, CDR2 SVGAGI. The germline V and J ends were trimmed by 2 bases and 2 bases, with 7 bases remaining between them. The CDR3 is made up of 15 amino acids. Here the CDR3 DNA reads TGTGCCAGCAGTTACCTCAGCGCTGGGGCCAACGTCCTGACTTTC. This encodes CASSYLSAGANVLTF.

This clone was detected only once. The chain couples TRBV6-6 to TRBJ1-3; a weak D match, TRBD1 (5 bases). CDR1 MNHNY and CDR2 SVGAGI come from the germline V gene (reference sequence). Trimming shortened V by 7 bases and J by 3 bases, and 16 bases separated the two germline ends. The CDR3 is 15 amino acids. In nucleotides, the CDR3 is TGTGCCAGCAACCCCCAGGGACTCCTTGGAAACACCATATATTTT. Its protein product is CASNPQGLLGNTIYF.

The J gene is TRBJ2-5, the V gene TRBV5-4; D is perhaps TRBD1 (6 bases). Germline lookup yields CDR1 SGHNT and CDR2 YYREEE (reference sequence). The ends were cut back, 0 bases at V and 6 bases at J, with 9 bases in the middle. The CDR3 is 13 residues long. CDR3 amino acids: CASSLEGVKTQYF. As DNA, the CDR3 is TGTGCCAGCAGCTTGGAGGGGGTAAAGACCCAGTACTTC.

The sample holds a few counts of this clone. The chain recombines TRBV18 with TRBJ1-5, with D hard to call. V dropped 0 bases and J dropped 2 bases, with 8 bases sitting between them. Germline assignment: CDR1 KGHSH and CDR2 LQKENI. The CDR3 has 15 residues. In nucleotides, the CDR3 is TGTGCCAGCTCACCACCTTCTCAGGGCAATCAGCCCCAGCATTTT. Translated, it gives CASSPPSQGNQPQHF.

The chain recombines TRBV6-5 with TRBJ1-1; D might be TRBD1 (5 bases). V lost 3 bases and J 1 base, leaving 15 bases between the germline ends. The CDR3 consists of 16 residues. Germline V gene sequence: CDR1 MNHEY, CDR2 SVGAGI. The CDR3 region is CASSYSAGGGNTEAFF. CDR3 in DNA: TGTGCCAGCAGTTATTCTGCTGGGGGGGGGAACACTGAAGCTTTCTTT.

This clone was observed a handful of times. The V gene is TRBV4-3, the J gene TRBJ1-4; a weak D match, TRBD1 (5 bases). The CDR3 runs to 15 residues. The germline V and J ends were trimmed by 1 base and 5 bases, with 11 bases remaining between them. In germline, CDR1 is LGHNA, CDR2 YSLEER. In nucleotides, the CDR3 is TGCGCCAGCAGCCAAGGGGGGGTCGGGAATGAAAAACTGTTTTTT. Translating it yields CASSQGGVGNEKLFF.

The chain has TRBV7-2 and TRBJ1-1, with D perhaps TRBD1 (6 bases). The V and J ends lost 1 base and 5 bases respectively, with 8 bases between them. In germline, CDR1 is SGHTA, CDR2 FQGNSA. The CDR3 contains 13 residues. The CDR3 region is CASSLVTGTEAFF. The CDR3 nucleotides read TGTGCCAGCAGCTTAGTCACAGGGACTGAAGCTTTCTTT.

V and J are TRBV5-1 and TRBJ2-3; D unresolved. In germline, CDR1 is SGHRS, CDR2 YFSETQ. CDR3 length equals 15 residues. V was pared by 4 bases and J by 0 bases, with 12 bases between. The CDR3 region has the DNA TGCGCCAGCAGCAGCAACTTCTTTAGCACAGATACGCAGTATTTT. It is translated as CASSSNFFSTDTQYF.

This clone has just a few counts. The V call is TRBV18, the J call TRBJ2-5; 7 bases are shared with TRBD2. Germline-derived CDR1 and CDR2 are KGHSH and LQKENI. The CDR3 is 15 amino acids. Germline trimming cut 4 bases from V and 5 bases from J; bases unmatched to any gene: 10. CDR3 DNA: TGTGCCAGCTCACGACCCCCCGGGGGGTTCGAGACCCAGTACTTC. Translation: CASSRPPGGFETQYF.

V is TRBV11-3 and J is TRBJ1-4; TRBD1 is a possible D gene (6 bases). This CDR3 has 13 residues. V gave up 5 bases and J gave up 5 bases, with 9 bases separating them. Germline V gene sequence: CDR1 SGHNT, CDR2 YENEEA. The CDR3 loop reads CASSRTGNEKLFF. The DNA of the CDR3 is TGTGCCAGCAGCCGTACAGGGAATGAAAAACTGTTTTTT.

The table lists this clone with a few counts. The chain has TRBV7-8 and TRBJ2-1; possibly TRBD2 for D (6 bases). Trimming removed 7 bases at V and 2 bases at J, with 18 bases between. Germline V gives CDR1 SGHVS, CDR2 FQNEAQ. The CDR3 runs 16 residues. The CDR3 DNA reads TGTGCCAGCACCCCGCGTTATAGCGGTCCCTACAATGAGCAGTTCTTC. Amino acid sequence: CASTPRYSGPYNEQFF.